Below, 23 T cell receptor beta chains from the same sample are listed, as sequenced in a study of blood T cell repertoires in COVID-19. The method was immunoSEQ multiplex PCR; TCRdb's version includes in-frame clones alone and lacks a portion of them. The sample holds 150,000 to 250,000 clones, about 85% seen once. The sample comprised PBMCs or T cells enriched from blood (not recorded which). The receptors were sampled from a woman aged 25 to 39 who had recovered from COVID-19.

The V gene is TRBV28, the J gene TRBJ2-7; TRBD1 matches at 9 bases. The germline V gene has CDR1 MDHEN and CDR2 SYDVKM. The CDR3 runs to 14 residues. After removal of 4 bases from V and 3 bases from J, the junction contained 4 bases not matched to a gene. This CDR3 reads CASSYGTGSYEQYF. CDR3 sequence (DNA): TGTGCCAGCAGTTACGGGACAGGGAGCTACGAGCAGTACTTC.

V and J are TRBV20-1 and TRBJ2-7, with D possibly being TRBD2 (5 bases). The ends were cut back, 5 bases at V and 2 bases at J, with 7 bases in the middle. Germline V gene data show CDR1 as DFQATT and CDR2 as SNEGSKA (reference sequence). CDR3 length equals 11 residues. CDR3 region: CSAPGTYEQYF. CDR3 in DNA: TGCAGTGCTCCGGGGACCTACGAGCAGTACTTC.

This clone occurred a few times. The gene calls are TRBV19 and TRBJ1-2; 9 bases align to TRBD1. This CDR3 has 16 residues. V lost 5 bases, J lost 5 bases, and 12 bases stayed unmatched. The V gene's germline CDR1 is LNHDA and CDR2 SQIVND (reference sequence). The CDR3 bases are TGTGCCAGTAGTCCCCTTATCTTGGGGACAGGGTATGGCTACACCTTC. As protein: CASSPLILGTGYGYTF.

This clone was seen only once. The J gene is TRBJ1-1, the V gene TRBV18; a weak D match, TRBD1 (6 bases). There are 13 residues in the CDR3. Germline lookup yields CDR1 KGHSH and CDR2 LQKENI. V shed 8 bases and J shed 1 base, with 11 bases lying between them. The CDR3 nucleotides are TGTGCCAGCGGGGGGGGCCAGAACACTGAAGCTTTCTTT. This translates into CASGGGQNTEAFF.

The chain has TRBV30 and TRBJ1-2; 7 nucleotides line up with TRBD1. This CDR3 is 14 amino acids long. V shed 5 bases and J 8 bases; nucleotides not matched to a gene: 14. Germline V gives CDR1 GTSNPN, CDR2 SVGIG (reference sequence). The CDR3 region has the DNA TGTGCCTGGGGCCAGGACAGGCCCGAAGGAGGCTACACCTTC. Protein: CAWGQDRPEGGYTF.

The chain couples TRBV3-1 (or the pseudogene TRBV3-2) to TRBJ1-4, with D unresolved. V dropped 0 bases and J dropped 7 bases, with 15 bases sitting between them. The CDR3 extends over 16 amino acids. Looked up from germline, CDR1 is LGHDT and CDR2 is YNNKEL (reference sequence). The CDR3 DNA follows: TGTGCCAGCAGCCAAGATTCTACCGGGCGGGGTGAAAAACTGTTTTTT. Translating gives CASSQDSTGRGEKLFF.

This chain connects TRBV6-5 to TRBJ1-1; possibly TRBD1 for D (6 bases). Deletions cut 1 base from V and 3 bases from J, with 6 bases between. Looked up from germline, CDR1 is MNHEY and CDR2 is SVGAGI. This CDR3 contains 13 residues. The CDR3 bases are TGTGCCAGCAGTTACTACAGGGACACTGAAGCTTTCTTT. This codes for CASSYYRDTEAFF.

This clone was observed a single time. CDR3 coding DNA: TGTGCCAGCAGCCAAGATGGCGGGGGACCCGGGGATACGCAGTATTTT. It is translated as CASSQDGGGPGDTQYF. The rearrangement joins TRBV4-2 to TRBJ2-3; 7 positions agree with TRBD2. V shed 0 bases, J shed 6 bases, and the junction held 9 bases outside the gene matches. From germline, CDR1 is LGHNA and CDR2 YNFKEQ. The CDR3 covers 16 residues.

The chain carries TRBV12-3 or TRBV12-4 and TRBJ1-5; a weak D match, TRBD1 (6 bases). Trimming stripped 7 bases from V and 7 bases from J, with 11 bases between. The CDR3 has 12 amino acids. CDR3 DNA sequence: TGTGCCAGCAACCTCAGGGGACAGCCCCAGCATTTT. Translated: CASNLRGQPQHF.

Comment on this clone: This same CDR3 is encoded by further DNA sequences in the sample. Here the CDR3 reads CASSLGTGTNQPQHF. CDR3 in DNA: TGTGCCAGCAGCTTAGGAACAGGGACCAATCAGCCCCAGCATTTT. The genes are TRBV7-9 and TRBJ1-5; possible D gene TRBD1, 6 bases. The CDR3 is 15 amino acids. Trimming pared 1 base from V and 3 bases from J, leaving 10 bases between. In germline, CDR1 is SEHNR, CDR2 FQNEAQ (reference sequence).

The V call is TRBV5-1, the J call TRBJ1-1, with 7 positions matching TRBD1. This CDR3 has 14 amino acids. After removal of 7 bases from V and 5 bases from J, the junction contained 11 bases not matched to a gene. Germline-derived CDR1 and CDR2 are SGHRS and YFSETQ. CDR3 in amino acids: CASAANRGGTEAFF. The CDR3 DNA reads TGCGCCAGCGCAGCTAACAGGGGAGGAACTGAAGCTTTCTTT.

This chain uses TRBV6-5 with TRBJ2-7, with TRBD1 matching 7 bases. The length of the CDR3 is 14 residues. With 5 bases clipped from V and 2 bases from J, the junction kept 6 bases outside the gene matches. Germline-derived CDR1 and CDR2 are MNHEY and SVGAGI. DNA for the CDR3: TGTGCCAGCAGTACCCGGACAGGAGCCTACGAGCAGTACTTC. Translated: CASSTRTGAYEQYF.

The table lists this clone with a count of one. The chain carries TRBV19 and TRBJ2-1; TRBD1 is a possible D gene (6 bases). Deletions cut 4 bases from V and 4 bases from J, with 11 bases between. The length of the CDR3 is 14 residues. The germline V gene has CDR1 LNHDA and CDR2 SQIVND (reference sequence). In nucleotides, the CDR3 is TGTGCCAGTAGTAACGGACAGAAGTACAATGAGCAGTTCTTC. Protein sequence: CASSNGQKYNEQFF.

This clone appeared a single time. The CDR3 loop reads CASSRPPNEQFF. CDR3 DNA: TGTGCCAGTAGTAGGCCTCCCAATGAGCAGTTCTTC. The chain carries TRBV19 and TRBJ2-1, with D uncertain. Germline CDR1 is LNHDA and CDR2 is SQIVND (reference sequence). The V gene lost 4 bases and the J gene lost 6 bases, with 7 bases spanning the gap. This CDR3 comprises 12 residues. The full variable domain, rest sourced from reference TRBV19 and TRBJ2-1, is DGGITQSPKYLFRKEGQNVTLSCEQNLNHDAMYWYRQDPGQGLRLIYYSQIVNDFQKGDIAEGYSVSREKKESFPLTVTSAQKNPTAFYLCASSRPPNEQFFGPGTRLTVL.

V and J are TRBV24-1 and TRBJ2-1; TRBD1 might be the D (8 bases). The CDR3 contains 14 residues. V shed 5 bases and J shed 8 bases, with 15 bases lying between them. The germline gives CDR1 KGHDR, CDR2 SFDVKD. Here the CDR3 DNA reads TGTGCCACCAGTGTCGGACAGGGAGGGCATGAGCAGTTCTTC. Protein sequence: CATSVGQGGHEQFF.

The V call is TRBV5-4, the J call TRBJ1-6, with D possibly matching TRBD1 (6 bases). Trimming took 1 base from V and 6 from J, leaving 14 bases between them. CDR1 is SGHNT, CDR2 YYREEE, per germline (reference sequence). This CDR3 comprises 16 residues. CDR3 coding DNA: TGTGCCAGCAGCTTGTTGACAGGAGAGATTAATTCACCCCTCCACTTT. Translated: CASSLLTGEINSPLHF.

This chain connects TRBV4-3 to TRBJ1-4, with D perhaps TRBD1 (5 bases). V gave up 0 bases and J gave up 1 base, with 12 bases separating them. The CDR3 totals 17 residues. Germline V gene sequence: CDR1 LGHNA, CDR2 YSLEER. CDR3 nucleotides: TGCGCCAGCAGCCAAGATCAAGTGACAGTAACTAATGAAAAACTGTTTTTT. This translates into CASSQDQVTVTNEKLFF.

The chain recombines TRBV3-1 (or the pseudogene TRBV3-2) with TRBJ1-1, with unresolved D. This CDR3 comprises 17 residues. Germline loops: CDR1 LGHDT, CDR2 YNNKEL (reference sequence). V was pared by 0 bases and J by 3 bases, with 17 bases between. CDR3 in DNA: TGTGCCAGCAGCCAAGAAGGTTTCGGGTCGGAGGACACTGAAGCTTTCTTT. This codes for CASSQEGFGSEDTEAFF.

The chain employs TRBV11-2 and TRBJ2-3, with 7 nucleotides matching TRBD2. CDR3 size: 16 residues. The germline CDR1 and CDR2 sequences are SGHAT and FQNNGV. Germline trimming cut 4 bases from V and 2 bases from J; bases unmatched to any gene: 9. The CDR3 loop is CASSSGLFRDTDTQYF. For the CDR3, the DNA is TGTGCCAGCAGCTCGGGACTATTTCGGGACACAGATACGCAGTATTTT.

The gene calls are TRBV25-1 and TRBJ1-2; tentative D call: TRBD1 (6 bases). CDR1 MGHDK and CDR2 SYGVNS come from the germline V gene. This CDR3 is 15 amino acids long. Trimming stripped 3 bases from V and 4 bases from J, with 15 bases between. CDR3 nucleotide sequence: TGTGCCAGCAGTGATCCTGGGGAAGGGGGCTATGGCTACACCTTC. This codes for CASSDPGEGGYGYTF.

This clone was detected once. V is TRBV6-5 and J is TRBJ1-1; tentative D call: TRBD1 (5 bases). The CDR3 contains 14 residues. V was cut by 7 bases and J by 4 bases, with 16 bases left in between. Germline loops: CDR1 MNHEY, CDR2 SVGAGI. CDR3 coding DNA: TGTGCCAGCAAGTACAGCGGGGGAGGCACTGAAGCTTTCTTT. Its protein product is CASKYSGGGTEAFF.

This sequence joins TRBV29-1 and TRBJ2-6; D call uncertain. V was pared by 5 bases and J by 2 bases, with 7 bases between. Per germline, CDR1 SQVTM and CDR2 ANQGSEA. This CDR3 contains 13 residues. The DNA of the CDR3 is TGCAGCGTTCAGAACACTGGGGCCAACGTCCTGACTTTC. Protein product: CSVQNTGANVLTF.

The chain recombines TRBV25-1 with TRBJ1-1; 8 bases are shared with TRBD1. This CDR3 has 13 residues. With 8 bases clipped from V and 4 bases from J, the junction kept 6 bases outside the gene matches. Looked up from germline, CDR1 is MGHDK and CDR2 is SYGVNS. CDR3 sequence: CASGDRRGTEAFF. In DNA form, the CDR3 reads TGTGCCAGCGGGGACAGGAGGGGCACTGAAGCTTTCTTT.